Shown below are 32 T cell receptor beta chains from a single sample sequenced in a study of T cell repertoires in cytomegalovirus infection. One entry per CDR3 protein results from TCRdb running MiXCR on the reads. The table shows 150,000 to 200,000 distinct CDR3 sequences, with roughly 30% occurring only once. Sequenced: PBMCs. Receptors originate from a human donor in good health (CMV status not recorded). Some clones in this sample may be carry-over from other donors' samples.

This clonotype was detected many times. CDR3: CASSLVGAGELFF. The CDR3 bases are TGTGCCAGCAGCTTAGTAGGGGCCGGGGAGCTGTTTTTT. The J gene is TRBJ2-2, the V gene TRBV7-9; TRBD1 is a possible D gene (5 bases). Trimming pared 1 base from V and 6 bases from J, leaving 6 bases between. The V gene's germline CDR1 is SEHNR and CDR2 FQNEAQ (reference sequence). The CDR3 has 13 amino acids.

This clonotype has just a few counts. The chain uses TRBV19 and TRBJ2-1; 9 bases are a match to TRBD1. The V and J ends lost 6 bases and 7 bases, in that order; junction bases with no gene match: 10. Per germline, CDR1 LNHDA and CDR2 SQIVND (reference sequence). The CDR3 is 15 residues long. CDR3: CASRHTGGADNEQFF. CDR3 coding DNA: TGTGCCAGTAGGCATACAGGGGGCGCGGATAATGAGCAGTTCTTC.

The gene calls are TRBV6-5 and TRBJ1-1, with TRBD1 matching over 7 bases. With V trimmed by 7 bases and J by 3 bases, 11 bases remained unmatched. This CDR3 comprises 15 residues. The germline CDR1 and CDR2 sequences are MNHEY and SVGAGI. CDR3 region: CASIPPGQRYTEAFF. DNA of the CDR3: TGTGCCAGCATTCCCCCGGGACAGAGGTACACTGAAGCTTTCTTT.

This clonotype was seen a handful of times. The chain is built from TRBV19 and TRBJ1-1, with D maybe TRBD1 (5 bases). Looked up from germline, CDR1 is LNHDA and CDR2 is SQIVND (reference sequence). The CDR3 extends over 17 amino acids. V dropped 1 base and J dropped 1 base, with 16 bases sitting between them. The CDR3 region has the DNA TGTGCCAGTAGTATAGGTGGCCTCAGGGAGAAGAACACTGAAGCTTTCTTT. It is translated as CASSIGGLREKNTEAFF. Based on the CDR3 plus reference TRBV19 and TRBJ1-1, the full variable domain is DGGITQSPKYLFRKEGQNVTLSCEQNLNHDAMYWYRQDPGQGLRLIYYSQIVNDFQKGDIAEGYSVSREKKESFPLTVTSAQKNPTAFYLCASSIGGLREKNTEAFFGQGTRLTVV.

This clonotype has more than one count but fewer than ten. J is TRBJ2-1 and V is TRBV19, with TRBD1 matching over 8 bases. After removal of 5 bases from V and 3 bases from J, the junction contained 6 bases not matched to a gene. Germline V gives CDR1 LNHDA, CDR2 SQIVND (reference sequence). CDR3 size: 15 residues. The CDR3 is CASSPTGEFYNEQFF. The CDR3 bases are TGTGCCAGTAGTCCGACAGGGGAATTCTACAATGAGCAGTTCTTC.

This clonotype was found many times. The V gene is TRBV7-9, the J gene TRBJ2-7; the match to TRBD1 covers 10 bases. The CDR3 covers 16 residues. Losses at the gene ends were 2 bases for V and 5 bases for J; bases not matched to a gene: 9. Per germline, CDR1 SEHNR and CDR2 FQNEAQ (reference sequence). The CDR3 nucleotides read TGTGCCAGCAGCTTAACCACGACAGGGGGCAGGAACGAGCAGTACTTC. Amino acids: CASSLTTTGGRNEQYF.

V usage is TRBV7-2 and J usage is TRBJ2-2; D not resolved. Trimming stripped 3 bases from V and 5 bases from J, with 10 bases between. Germline V gene lookup returns CDR1 SGHTA and CDR2 FQGNSA. The CDR3 runs 14 residues. The DNA for the CDR3 is TGTGCCAGCAGCTTGGATTTCTTAACCGGGGAGCTGTTTTTT. Protein: CASSLDFLTGELFF.

This clonotype was detected only a few times. The V and J genes are TRBV2 and TRBJ2-3; 7 nucleotides agree with TRBD2. Trimming at V came to 4 bases and at J to 2 bases, leaving 6 bases not matched to a gene. This CDR3 is 15 amino acids long. Germline lookup yields CDR1 SNHLY and CDR2 FYNNEI. The CDR3 DNA reads as TGTGCCAGCAGTGGAGCTAGCGGCTACACAGATACGCAGTATTTT. The encoded protein is CASSGASGYTDTQYF. The variable domain in full, with the rest retrieved from reference TRBV2 and TRBJ2-3, is EPEVTQTPSHQVTQMGQEVILRCVPISNHLYFYWYRQILGQKVEFLVSFYNNEISEKSEIFDDQFSVERPDGSNFTLKIRSTKLEDSAMYFCASSGASGYTDTQYFGPGTRLTVL.

The chain couples TRBV11-2 to TRBJ2-2, with D possibly TRBD1 on 6 matching bases. V was clipped by 3 bases and J by 2 bases, with 13 bases between them. In germline, CDR1 is SGHAT, CDR2 FQNNGV. CDR3 length equals 16 residues. CDR3 DNA: TGTGCCAGCAGCTTGTTTCAGGGGCGTAACACCGGGGAGCTGTTTTTT. Amino acid sequence: CASSLFQGRNTGELFF.

The chain links TRBV6-2 or TRBV6-3 to TRBJ2-1; 11 bases align to TRBD1. The CDR3 is made up of 13 amino acids. CDR1 is MNHEY and CDR2 is SVGEGT in the germline V gene. V dropped 8 bases and J dropped 7; count of bases not matched to a gene: 4. The CDR3 nucleotides read TGTGCCAGCCAGGACAGGGGGCGGAATGAGCAGTTCTTC. Translating gives CASQDRGRNEQFF.

The chain links TRBV7-9 to TRBJ1-3, with D hard to call. Germline V gives CDR1 SEHNR, CDR2 FQNEAQ (reference sequence). The CDR3 has 16 residues. V was cut by 0 bases and J by 0 bases, with 9 bases left in between. The CDR3 DNA is TGTGCCAGCAGCTTAGCGTTTGGCTCCTCTGGAAACACCATATATTTT. This codes for CASSLAFGSSGNTIYF.

This clonotype was detected only a few times. The chain links TRBV6-2 or TRBV6-3 to TRBJ2-1; D may be TRBD1 or TRBD2 (5 bases each). This CDR3 spans 15 amino acids. The germline gives CDR1 MNHEY, CDR2 SVGEGT. V lost 2 bases, J lost 8 bases, and 16 bases lay in between. The CDR3 loop is CASSYIQEVGDEQFF. CDR3 in DNA: TGTGCCAGCAGTTACATACAGGAGGTGGGGGATGAGCAGTTCTTC.

This clonotype was counted a few times. This chain joins TRBV10-1 and TRBJ1-5; possibly TRBD1 for D (5 bases). Germline CDR1 is WNHNN and CDR2 is SYGVQD (reference sequence). V was trimmed by 6 bases and J by 6 bases, leaving 12 bases between them. The CDR3 length is 13 residues. The DNA for the CDR3 is TGCGCCAGCAGAGAGGGGTCAAGTCAGCCCCAGCATTTT. Translation: CASREGSSQPQHF.

This clonotype occurred a few times. The chain links TRBV13 to TRBJ2-7; no definite D call. Germline V CDR1 and CDR2: PRHDT, FYEKMQ (reference sequence). V gave up 1 base and J gave up 5 bases, with 6 bases separating them. The CDR3 spans 12 residues. The CDR3, as DNA: TGTGCCAGCAGCTTAGAAAAGGACGAGCAGTACTTC. It codes for CASSLEKDEQYF.

This clonotype turned up a few times. This chain connects TRBV11-2 to TRBJ1-2, with a tentative D call TRBD1 (6 bases). The CDR3 sequence is 15 residues long. The V gene lost 1 base and the J gene lost 2 bases, with 11 bases spanning the gap. Germline loops: CDR1 SGHAT, CDR2 FQNNGV. The CDR3 is CASSLGGGRNYGYTF. CDR3 bases: TGTGCCAGCAGCTTAGGAGGGGGGCGCAACTATGGCTACACCTTC.

This clonotype was recorded at least ten times. This chain joins TRBV29-1 and TRBJ2-4; D is uncertain. Germline V gene lookup returns CDR1 SQVTM and CDR2 ANQGSEA. The CDR3 spans 11 residues. V dropped 7 bases and J dropped 6 bases, with 10 bases sitting between them. CDR3 DNA sequence: TGCAGCGGTTGGAAAGGAAACATTCAGTACTTC. Amino acid sequence: CSGWKGNIQYF.

This clonotype was seen ten or more times. The V gene is TRBV11-2, the J gene TRBJ1-5; TRBD1 agrees at 7 bases. The CDR3 runs to 15 residues. Trimming removed 5 bases from V and 2 bases from J; junction bases left unmatched: 6. Germline assignment: CDR1 SGHAT and CDR2 FQNNGV. The CDR3 here is CASSRDSLGNQPQHF. For the CDR3, the DNA is TGTGCCAGCAGCCGGGACAGTTTAGGCAATCAGCCCCAGCATTTT. Full variable domain (missing parts from reference TRBV11-2 and TRBJ1-5): EAGVAQSPRYKIIEKRQSVAFWCNPISGHATLYWYQQILGQGPKLLIQFQNNGVVDDSQLPKDRFSAERLKGVDSTLKIQPAKLEDSAVYLCASSRDSLGNQPQHFGDGTRLSIL.

The rearrangement links TRBV10-3 to TRBJ1-6; 8 bases are a match to TRBD1. Trimming at V came to 8 bases and at J to 8 bases, leaving 11 bases not matched to a gene. The V gene's germline CDR1 is ENHRY and CDR2 SYGVKD. CDR3 length: 15 residues. In DNA, the CDR3 is TGTGCCATCGGCACGACAGGGGACGCGGATTCACCCCTCCACTTT. It yields the protein CAIGTTGDADSPLHF.

The chain joins TRBV6-2 or TRBV6-3 to TRBJ2-1; possible D gene TRBD1, 6 bases. V dropped 4 bases and J dropped 10 bases, with 11 bases sitting between them. Germline V gives CDR1 MNHEY, CDR2 SVGEGT. This CDR3 has 12 amino acids. CDR3 sequence: CASSFTGSEQFF. The CDR3 DNA reads TGTGCCAGCAGTTTCACAGGGTCGGAGCAGTTCTTC.

This clonotype was detected ten times or more. This chain joins TRBV7-3 and TRBJ2-1; 9 bases align to TRBD2. Unmatched junction bases numbered 6, after V lost 2 bases and J lost 4 bases. This CDR3 is 16 amino acids long. Per the germline V gene, CDR1 is SGHTA and CDR2 is FQGTGA. This CDR3 is CASSLASGGPYNEQFF. In nucleotides, the CDR3 is TGTGCCAGCAGCTTAGCCAGCGGGGGGCCTTACAATGAGCAGTTCTTC.

The CDR3 spells CSGFLKRGASYEQYF. CDR3 DNA sequence: TGCAGCGGATTTCTTAAGCGGGGAGCCTCCTACGAGCAGTACTTC. The V and J genes are TRBV29-1 and TRBJ2-7; 7 bases align to TRBD2. CDR3 length: 15 amino acids. Germline CDR1 SQVTM, CDR2 ANQGSEA. V lost 7 bases, J lost 0 bases, and 12 bases stayed unmatched.

This clonotype was counted at least ten times. This sequence joins TRBV7-2 and TRBJ1-5; no clear D. CDR3 length: 14 amino acids. Germline-derived CDR1 and CDR2 are SGHTA and FQGNSA. The V end lost 4 bases, the J end lost 3 bases, and 10 bases lay between the germline ends. CDR3: CASSSWADNQPQHF. The CDR3 region has the DNA TGTGCCAGCAGCTCCTGGGCTGACAATCAGCCCCAGCATTTT.

V and J are TRBV6-2 or TRBV6-3 and TRBJ2-1, with D possibly TRBD2 on 6 matching bases. CDR3 size: 14 residues. The ends were cut back, 6 bases at V and 6 bases at J, with 15 bases in the middle. Germline V lookup: CDR1 MNHEY, CDR2 SVGEGT. CDR3 region: CASSRLALGNEQFF. The CDR3 coding sequence is TGTGCCAGCAGCCGTCTAGCGTTGGGCAATGAGCAGTTCTTC.

This clonotype has at least ten counts. The chain couples TRBV7-2 to TRBJ1-2; 7 nucleotides line up with TRBD1. This CDR3 comprises 13 residues. The germline V gene has CDR1 SGHTA and CDR2 FQGNSA. V shed 5 bases, J shed 6 bases, and the junction held 6 bases outside the gene matches. CDR3 protein: CASSPRTGDGYTF. The CDR3 nucleotides are TGTGCCAGCAGCCCCCGGACAGGAGATGGCTACACCTTC.

On this clonotype itself: This may stem from a read error, because a much larger clone lies one nucleotide away. The chain joins TRBV7-8 to TRBJ1-2, with D unclear. V lost 1 base, J lost 0 bases, and 12 bases lay in between. Per germline, CDR1 SGHVS and CDR2 FQNEAQ. This CDR3 has 16 residues. CDR3 residues: CASSLGRPLANYGYTF. In DNA form, the CDR3 reads TGTGCCAGCAGCTTAGGCAGGCCTCTAGCTAACTATGGCTACACCTTC.

As concerns this clonotype: It may be a read error: a sequence one base away is much more abundant. This chain connects TRBV7-2 to TRBJ2-3, with TRBD1 identical over 11 bases. The CDR3 extends over 14 amino acids. Germline V lookup: CDR1 SGHTA, CDR2 FQGNSA. CDR3 nucleotides: TGTGCCAACAGCTTGGGACAGGGGGCAGATACGCAGTATTTT. Its translation: CANSLGQGADTQYF.

The genes are TRBV19 and TRBJ1-4, with unresolved D. Per the germline V gene, CDR1 is LNHDA and CDR2 is SQIVND (reference sequence). V was cut by 5 bases and J by 5 bases, with 12 bases left in between. The CDR3 totals 14 residues. The CDR3 protein is CASSLRRINEKLFF. The CDR3 DNA is TGTGCCAGTAGTCTCCGACGGATAAATGAAAAACTGTTTTTT.

The V call is TRBV6-1, the J call TRBJ2-3; 11 bases match TRBD2. J lost 2 bases, V lost 6 bases, and 7 bases had no gene match. This CDR3 has 16 residues. The germline V gene encodes CDR1 MNHNS and CDR2 SASEGT. In DNA form, the CDR3 reads TGTGCCAGCAGACCGGGACTAGCGGACTTCACAGATACGCAGTATTTT. This sequence encodes CASRPGLADFTDTQYF.

The gene calls are TRBV6-2 or TRBV6-3 and TRBJ2-6; no definite D call. V lost 6 bases and J 0 bases, leaving 12 bases between the germline ends. Germline V gene data show CDR1 as MNHEY and CDR2 as SVGEGT. There are 16 residues in the CDR3. The CDR3 nucleotides are TGTGCCAGCAGCCATCGTTTATTCTCTGGGGCCAACGTCCTGACTTTC. Protein product: CASSHRLFSGANVLTF.

This clonotype was seen a few times. J is TRBJ2-1 and V is TRBV7-6; 8 positions match TRBD1. The CDR3 has 17 amino acids. In germline, CDR1 is SGHVS, CDR2 FNYEAQ. V shed 1 base, J shed 1 base, and the junction held 6 bases outside the gene matches. In DNA, the CDR3 is TGTGCCAGCAGCTTAGTAGGGGGGACAGGATCCTACAATGAGCAGTTCTTC. Encoded protein: CASSLVGGTGSYNEQFF.

The chain carries TRBV7-3 and TRBJ1-2; D is possibly TRBD1 (5 bases). The CDR3 sequence is 15 residues long. Germline V gene data show CDR1 as SGHTA and CDR2 as FQGTGA. V was cut by 3 bases and J by 4 bases, with 15 bases left in between. This chain's CDR3 is CASSFPGRMVYGYTF. CDR3 nucleotides: TGTGCCAGCAGCTTTCCGGGACGGATGGTCTATGGCTACACCTTC.

The chain combines TRBV19 with TRBJ1-2; D unclear. V shed 5 bases and J shed 6 bases, with 22 bases lying between them. Germline CDR1 LNHDA, CDR2 SQIVND (reference sequence). The CDR3 length is 16 residues. Here the CDR3 DNA reads TGTGCCAGTAGTGCCGATTATCCGGGATCTCAACATGGCTACACCTTC. Its translation is CASSADYPGSQHGYTF. The complete variable domain, with remaining parts taken from reference TRBV19 and TRBJ1-2, reads DGGITQSPKYLFRKEGQNVTLSCEQNLNHDAMYWYRQDPGQGLRLIYYSQIVNDFQKGDIAEGYSVSREKKESFPLTVTSAQKNPTAFYLCASSADYPGSQHGYTFGSGTRLTVV.